This is a list of T cell receptor beta chains from one sample in a study of T-cell memory formation after mild COVID-19. TCRdb redid the calling of the 5' RACE reads with MiXCR, one entry per CDR3 protein. The profile covers approximately 350,000 distinct CDR3 sequences, with 25% to 30% appearing a single time and approximately 15% taken by the ten largest. Source material: PBMCs or a T cell subset sorted from them (not recorded which). The receptors were gathered from an adult woman who had mild COVID-19 (a few samples of this study predate the infection). Cell type and time point are not known. CDR3s include the opening cysteine and the closing phenylalanine or tryptophan. Clone sizes are given selectively: once, few, many, or a class where the clone is expanded.

>TRBV12-3/TRBV12-4|few|TRBJ2-1
CASSNLALVHSEQFF
>TRBV7-9|once|TRBJ2-3
CASSSRPGTGTDTQYF
>TRBV6-2/TRBV6-3|NA|TRBJ2-2
CASSYEAVDTGELFF
>TRBV20-1|NA|TRBJ2-7
CSARALGQGGQEQYF
>TRBV10-3|few|TRBJ1-2
CAIRAVYGYTF
>TRBV12-3/TRBV12-4|NA|TRBJ2-3
CASSLPRLAEDTQYF
>TRBV7-8|NA|TRBJ2-1
CASSLILAGGHNEQFF
>TRBV20-1|few|TRBJ2-3
CSARDGRAGADTQYF
>TRBV4-3|NA|TRBJ2-7
CASSQDPAGAEYEQYF
>TRBV12-3/TRBV12-4|few|TRBJ2-1
CASGRDNEQFF
>TRBV18|NA|TRBJ2-3
CASSPWRDDTQYF
>TRBV7-8|NA|TRBJ1-5
CASSDHNQPQHF
>TRBV20-1|NA|TRBJ2-1
CSARVHRDRVSNEQFF
>TRBV5-1|NA|TRBJ2-1
CASSLVPGSVDEQFF
>TRBV7-2|NA|TRBJ1-2
CASSPSGTANYGYTF
>TRBV12-3/TRBV12-4|NA|TRBJ2-3
CASSLASGSTQYF
>TRBV7-2|few|TRBJ1-1
CASSFDTTTEAFF
>TRBV14|NA|TRBJ1-1
CASSQGRVTEAFF
>TRBV18|NA|TRBJ2-2
CASSPPKGQGSTGELFF
>TRBV19|NA|TRBJ2-1
CASSALAADNEQFF
>TRBV29-1|NA|TRBJ2-7
CSAIPGQGLYEQYF
>TRBV5-1|NA|TRBJ2-1
CASSSAGSSYNEQFF
>TRBV5-1|NA|TRBJ2-7
CASRHGTGTTYEQYF
>TRBV5-1|NA|TRBJ1-2
CASSGLQGPRGYTF
>TRBV4-3|NA|TRBJ2-1
CASSQAWGASGTNEQFF
>TRBV24-1|NA|TRBJ2-2
CATSDFPTGELFF
>TRBV12-3/TRBV12-4|NA|TRBJ2-2
CASSLAHTGELFF
>TRBV11-3|NA|TRBJ2-1
CASSPGKGNEQFF
>TRBV30|NA|TRBJ1-5
CAWREKSRGDQPQHF
>TRBV6-5|few|TRBJ1-2
CASSYRRDRSYGYTF
>TRBV24-1|medium-sized|TRBJ2-3
CATSDPRGYGDTQYF
>TRBV2|NA|TRBJ2-1
CASNGAELHEQFF
>TRBV24-1|NA|TRBJ1-2
CATSDLEGSNYGYTF
>TRBV14|few|TRBJ2-5
CASRRGARGAAETQYF
>TRBV9|NA|TRBJ2-3
CASSPQASGGYTDTQYF
>TRBV5-1|many|TRBJ2-7
CASSYPGAYEQYF
>TRBV4-3|NA|TRBJ1-1
CASSQVQGFTEAFF